This is a list of T cell receptor beta chains from one sample in a study of blood T cell repertoires in COVID-19. TCRdb keeps only in-frame clones here, not all; method: immunoSEQ multiplex PCR. This sample has approximately 340,000 clones, with roughly 87% found just once. The sequencing input was peripheral blood. These receptors were obtained from a young man with COVID-19, enrolled during active disease. The CDR3 runs from the conserved cysteine through the conserved F or W. The D gene is left open where the match is weak. Clone size is stated in some rows and not others, as once, few, many or a class when expanded.

-	TRBV5-6	-	TRBJ2-2	TGTGCCAGCAGCAGGGACATAATCACCGGGGAGCTGTTTTTT	CASSRDIITGELFF
-	TRBV5-1	-	TRBJ1-1	TGCGCCAGCAGCACCTCCGGGGGTAACACTGAAGCTTTCTTT	CASSTSGGNTEAFF
-	TRBV7-8	TRBD1	TRBJ1-6	TGTGCCAGCAGCTCCCGGGCAGGGGGCGGGATCGGTCATTCACCCCTCCACTTT	CASSSRAGGGIGHSPLHF
-	TRBV27	TRBD1	TRBJ1-2	TGTGCCAGCAGTCCGAGTACAGGGGGATCGTACGGCTACACCTTC	CASSPSTGGSYGYTF
-	TRBV19	TRBD2	TRBJ2-7	TGTGCCAGTAGACCAGGGACTAGCGGGACCCACGAGCAGTACTTC	CASRPGTSGTHEQYF
few	TRBV9	-	TRBJ1-5	TGTGCCAGCAGCGTAGGTGGGGGCGCCGGTCAGCCCCAGCATTTT	CASSVGGGAGQPQHF
-	TRBV19	-	TRBJ1-2	TGTGCCAGTAGTATAGCGGTCGGGGGACACTATGGCTACACCTTC	CASSIAVGGHYGYTF
few	TRBV6-2/TRBV6-3	-	TRBJ2-2	TGTGCCAGCAGTTACTCGATTGGCAGGCCCCAGCCCAACACCGGGGAGCTGTTTTTT	CASSYSIGRPQPNTGELFF
-	TRBV28	TRBD1	TRBJ2-2	TGTGCCAGCAGTTCAGGACAGGGTCACACCGGGGAGCTGTTTTTT	CASSSGQGHTGELFF
-	TRBV25-1	-	TRBJ2-5	TGTGCCAGCACCTACCAAGAGACCCAGTACTTC	CASTYQETQYF
-	TRBV24-1	TRBD1	TRBJ2-2	TGTGCCACCAGTGATAATCCGGGACAGGGTAACGGGGAGCTGTTTTTT	CATSDNPGQGNGELFF
few	TRBV28	-	TRBJ1-2	TGTGCCAGCAGTTCGGAGGGCGCAGCTAACTATGGCTACACCTTC	CASSSEGAANYGYTF
-	TRBV3-1/TRBV3-2	TRBD1	TRBJ2-5	TGTGCCAGCAGCCTCAGCCCGGGACAGCAAGAGACCCAGTACTTC	CASSLSPGQQETQYF
-	TRBV11-2	-	TRBJ2-2	TGTGCCAGCAGCGCCAGAGGGAGGTTGAACACCGGGGAGCTGTTTTTT	CASSARGRLNTGELFF